The clone carrying this T cell receptor beta chain occurred many times. The CDR3 is 13 amino acids. V was pared by 0 bases and J by 2 bases, with 5 bases between. From germline, CDR1 is GTSNPN and CDR2 SVGIG (reference sequence). This entry comes from a study of CD8 T cells in ankylosing spondylitis. TCRdb re-analysed the 5' RACE reads in MiXCR, keeping a single row per CDR3 protein. The sample lists some 340,000 distinct CDR3 sequences; under 15% were seen once. The specimen was blood, either unsorted or a sorted T cell fraction (not recorded which). V and J are TRBV30 and TRBJ1-5; D not resolved. The sequence was collected from a male donor with ankylosing spondylitis or in good health (not recorded which). In DNA form, the CDR3 reads TGTGCCTGGAGTGTAGAGGGCAATCAGCCCCAGCATTTT. Its protein product is CAWSVEGNQPQHF.